The 3 T cell receptor beta chains below come from one sample, sequenced in a study of T cells in Graves' hyperthyroidism and ophthalmopathy. TCR beta CDR3 regions were amplified from RNA. TCR CDR3 underwent first-round RT-PCR with the HTBI primer set. TCRdb recomputed calls from the multiplex PCR reads with MiXCR, one row per CDR3 protein. The repertoire consists of approximately 590,000 distinct CDR3 sequences, with less than 20% occurring once and the leading ten covering 7.3%. The sequenced sample was blood. The source is a woman aged 30 to 39 with Graves' hyperthyroidism.

This clonotype occurred a few times. The CDR3 nucleotides are TGTGCCATCAGTGAGTCGAGGATCGATGAGCAGTTCTTC. It is translated as CAISESRIDEQFF. The V gene is TRBV10-3, the J gene TRBJ2-1, with D unclear. Germline CDR1 reads ENHRY; CDR2 reads SYGVKD. The V end lost 0 bases, the J end lost 8 bases, and 8 bases lay between the germline ends. The CDR3 loop spans 13 amino acids.

V is TRBV6-2 or TRBV6-3 and J is TRBJ1-2, with 7 nucleotides matching TRBD1. After removal of 5 bases from V and 6 bases from J, the junction contained 15 bases not matched to a gene. In germline, CDR1 is MNHEY, CDR2 SVGEGT. This CDR3 is built from 16 residues. The CDR3: CASSKKVRDSPHGYTF. The CDR3 DNA reads TGTGCCAGCAGTAAGAAAGTCCGGGACAGCCCTCATGGCTACACCTTC.

The chain combines TRBV28 with TRBJ1-4, with a possible D match to TRBD1 (5 bases). Germline V gene lookup returns CDR1 MDHEN and CDR2 SYDVKM. The CDR3 covers 18 residues. Deletions cut 6 bases from V and 4 bases from J, with 24 bases between. This CDR3 is CASRDGTALVSRNEKLFF. The CDR3 DNA reads as TGTGCCAGCAGAGATGGGACGGCCTTAGTCTCTCGTAATGAAAAACTGTTTTTT.